This entry lists 17 T cell receptor beta chains sequenced from one sample in a study of blood T cell repertoires in COVID-19. Clones were sequenced by immunoSEQ multiplex PCR, and TCRdb holds only the in-frame ones, with some missing. The sample lists roughly 140,000 clones; more than 75% were seen once. Sequences were obtained from peripheral blood. Receptor source: a man aged 70-80 years with acute or convalescent COVID-19.

The DNA for the CDR3 is TGTGCCAGCGGGGGGGACCCCTACTACGAGCAGTACTTC. It specifies CASGGDPYYEQYF. The chain carries TRBV6-5 and TRBJ2-7, with 7 bases lining up with TRBD2. The CDR3 loop spans 13 amino acids. Germline CDR1 MNHEY, CDR2 SVGAGI. With 8 bases clipped from V and 3 bases from J, the junction kept 7 bases outside the gene matches.

The CDR3 coding sequence is TGTGCCAGCAGGGGGTGGGACAGAAGCTCCTACGAGCAGTACTTC. This encodes CASRGWDRSSYEQYF. The chain employs TRBV6-5 and TRBJ2-7; TRBD1 agrees at 7 bases. CDR1 and CDR2 (germline): MNHEY, SVGAGI. V gave up 6 bases and J gave up 0 bases; unmatched junction bases: 8. The CDR3 is 15 residues long.

The V and J genes are TRBV6-1 and TRBJ1-1; a weak D match, TRBD1 (5 bases). V lost 3 bases and J lost 1, with 21 bases in between. CDR1 and CDR2 from the germline V gene are MNHNS and SASEGT. CDR3 length: 18 amino acids. The CDR3 DNA is TGTGCCAGCAGTGATGATCTGGGATTGGGGCAGGGGAACACTGAAGCTTTCTTT. Protein sequence: CASSDDLGLGQGNTEAFF.

V is TRBV6-6 and J is TRBJ1-6, with D tentatively TRBD1 (5 bases). The CDR3 loop spans 16 amino acids. Trimming left V 3 bases short and J 5 bases short, with 14 bases between. The germline CDR1 and CDR2 sequences are MNHNY and SVGAGI (reference sequence). This chain's CDR3 is CASSYWQPRDNSPLHF. CDR3 in DNA: TGTGCCAGCAGTTATTGGCAGCCCAGGGATAATTCACCCCTCCACTTT.

The chain uses TRBV9 and TRBJ2-7; 11 bases are a match to TRBD1. Germline CDR1 reads SGDLS; CDR2 reads YYNGEE. Unmatched junction bases numbered 5, after V lost 4 bases and J lost 2 bases. This CDR3 spans 15 amino acids. In DNA, the CDR3 is TGTGCCAGCAGCCAGGGACAGGGGGTGGCCTACGAGCAGTACTTC. It specifies CASSQGQGVAYEQYF.

This clone was seen once. The CDR3 DNA reads as TGCGCCAGCAGCCAGGGGCAGGAGAATTCACCCCTCCACTTT. Translated: CASSQGQENSPLHF. This sequence joins TRBV5-1 and TRBJ1-6, with D perhaps TRBD1 (6 bases). Between the trimmed V and J ends, which lost 4 bases and 7 bases, there was a span of 12 bases. There are 14 residues in the CDR3. CDR1 is SGHRS and CDR2 is YFSETQ in the germline V gene.

The rearrangement uses TRBV6-5 and TRBJ2-7; 7 bases match TRBD1. Germline CDR1 and CDR2: MNHEY and SVGAGI. The length of the CDR3 is 14 residues. The J segment lost 2 bases and the V segment lost 10 bases, leaving 11 bases of the junction unmatched. The CDR3, as DNA: TGTGCCACCCAAATAGGGGGCGGTCCCTACGAGCAGTACTTC. It codes for CATQIGGGPYEQYF.

Comment on this clone: Other DNA sequences in the sample encode the same CDR3. The rearrangement joins TRBV12-3 or TRBV12-4 to TRBJ2-7; 7 bases are a match to TRBD2. J was trimmed by 6 bases and V by 4 bases; bases with no gene match: 0. The CDR3 length is 11 residues. CDR3 coding DNA: TGTGCCAGCAGTTCGGGGGGCGAGCAGTACTTC. Translation gives CASSSGGEQYF.

The rearrangement uses TRBV7-3 and TRBJ2-1, with D perhaps matching TRBD2 (6 bases). Per germline, CDR1 SGHTA and CDR2 FQGTGA. CDR3 length: 15 residues. V lost 5 bases, J lost 6 bases, and 17 bases lay in between. CDR3 bases: TGTGCCAGCAGCATAATGGGACTGATGGGCAATGAGCAGTTCTTC. Translation gives CASSIMGLMGNEQFF.

V and J are TRBV6-2 or TRBV6-3 and TRBJ2-1, with TRBD2 matching over 7 bases. This CDR3 has 12 amino acids. J was trimmed by 12 bases and V by 2 bases; bases with no gene match: 4. Germline CDR1 is MNHEY and CDR2 is SVGEGT. The CDR3 coding sequence is TGTGCCAGCAGTTACGCTGGGAGGGGGCAGTTCTTC. This codes for CASSYAGRGQFF.

Here the CDR3 DNA reads TGTGCCAGCAGCCAAGGAATCGGTTCCACAGATACGCAGTATTTT. It codes for CASSQGIGSTDTQYF. The chain uses TRBV3-1 (or the pseudogene TRBV3-2) and TRBJ2-3; D not resolved. V was clipped by 1 base and J by 2 bases, with 10 bases between them. This CDR3 is built from 15 residues. Germline V gives CDR1 LGHDT, CDR2 YNNKEL (reference sequence).

This chain connects TRBV4-1 to TRBJ2-3, with 7 positions matching TRBD1. Germline loops: CDR1 MGHRA, CDR2 YSYEKL. The length of the CDR3 is 16 residues. V dropped 4 bases and J dropped 3; count of bases not matched to a gene: 10. CDR3 coding DNA: TGCGCCAGCAGCCGAAAAACAGGGGTTAGTACAGATACGCAGTATTTT. It codes for CASSRKTGVSTDTQYF.

V is TRBV10-3 and J is TRBJ2-7; 10 bases map to TRBD1. The junction had 12 bases not matched to a gene; V was cut back by 1 base and J by 6 bases. This CDR3 contains 17 residues. Germline CDR1 is ENHRY and CDR2 is SYGVKD. CDR3 protein: CAISEFLPGQGSGEQYF. CDR3 DNA: TGTGCCATCAGTGAGTTTCTGCCGGGACAGGGGTCGGGCGAGCAGTACTTC.

V is TRBV15 and J is TRBJ1-1, with D tentatively TRBD1 (6 bases). The CDR3 covers 12 residues. The germline V and J ends were trimmed by 5 bases and 5 bases, with 9 bases remaining between them. The germline V gene has CDR1 LNHNV and CDR2 YYDKDF (reference sequence). The CDR3 here is CATSPDRTEAFF. CDR3 DNA sequence: TGTGCCACCAGCCCCGACAGGACTGAAGCTTTCTTT.

In its sample, this clone was seen a few times. The chain is built from TRBV12-5 and TRBJ2-2; D remains unclear. The ends were cut back, 1 base at V and 6 bases at J, with 6 bases in the middle. Per the germline V gene, CDR1 is LGHNT and CDR2 is FRNRAP. CDR3 length: 13 amino acids. CDR3 coding DNA: TGTGCTAGTGGTTTGGACCAGGCCGGGGAGCTGTTTTTT. Amino acid sequence: CASGLDQAGELFF.

V is TRBV10-2 and J is TRBJ1-5; D is uncertain. V was shortened by 6 bases and J by 0 bases, with 3 bases between the two germline ends. This CDR3 region has 12 residues. CDR1 is WSHSY, CDR2 SAAADI, per germline. CDR3 region: CASSRSNQPQHF. For the CDR3, the DNA is TGCGCCAGCAGCCGTAGCAATCAGCCCCAGCATTTT.

This sequence joins TRBV5-1 and TRBJ1-2, with 8 nucleotides matching TRBD1. Germline V CDR1 and CDR2: SGHRS, YFSETQ. This CDR3 region has 16 residues. V dropped 3 bases and J dropped 3; count of bases not matched to a gene: 10. CDR3 sequence (DNA): TGCGCCAGCAGCTGGTATGACAGGGGAGGGGACTATGGCTACACCTTC. The encoded protein is CASSWYDRGGDYGYTF.